What follows are 9 T cell receptor beta chains derived from one specimen sequenced in a study of CXCR3-negative and CXCR3-positive naive CD8 T cells. UMI-labeled 5' RACE TRB cDNA libraries were prepared from the cells. From its re-call of the 5' RACE reads, TCRdb lists each CDR3 protein once, without DNA. Its table lists around 56,000 distinct CDR3 sequences. Material for sequencing was naive CXCR3- CD8+ T cells from blood. Sample subset: CD45RO-CCR7+CD27+CD95- naive CD8+ T cells lacking CXCR3 (TNR3-). These receptors all stem from a human donor in good health. Some clones in this sample may be carry-over from other donors' samples.

J is TRBJ2-1 and V is TRBV19; TCRdb indicates TRBD2, and absent DNA this call remains unverified. The CDR3 loop spans 14 amino acids. Germline CDR1 LNHDA, CDR2 SQIVND (reference sequence). The CDR3 spells CASRGLAGYNEQFF.

The chain joins TRBV7-9 to TRBJ1-2; TCRdb's D call, TRBD1, is unchecked because there is no DNA. This CDR3 has 13 residues. Germline V gene sequence: CDR1 SEHNR, CDR2 FQNEAQ (reference sequence). The CDR3 sequence is CASSSNRGLGYTF.

This chain links TRBV23-1 with TRBJ1-5. TRBV23-1 is noted as an ORF with a role that remains uncertain. The CDR3 contains 14 residues. Here the CDR3 reads CASVIGEGNQPQHF.

The V gene is TRBV9, the J gene TRBJ2-7; TCRdb's assignment of TRBD1 cannot be checked, as there is no DNA. This CDR3 comprises 16 residues. The germline gives CDR1 SGDLS, CDR2 YYNGEE. The chain's CDR3 is CASSVDPKGQSYEQYF.

The chain carries TRBV29-1 and TRBJ2-1; TCRdb names TRBD1, which stays unverified in the absence of DNA. CDR1 is SQVTM and CDR2 is ANQGSEA in the germline V gene. CDR3 length equals 11 residues. The CDR3: CSVPLGREQFF.

This rearrangement joins TRBV19 to TRBJ1-5. CDR3 length: 16 residues. Per the germline V gene, CDR1 is LNHDA and CDR2 is SQIVND (reference sequence). CDR3 protein: CASSIATRSLNQPQHF.

The rearrangement joins TRBV11-2 to TRBJ2-5; the D gene TCRdb calls, TRBD1, cannot be checked with no DNA. There are 15 residues in the CDR3. Germline CDR1 SGHAT, CDR2 FQNNGV. CDR3 residues: CASSSTAGEQETQYF.

The V and J genes are TRBV29-1 and TRBJ2-6. This CDR3 is built from 19 residues. Germline V lookup: CDR1 SQVTM, CDR2 ANQGSEA. The CDR3 sequence: CSVEDWVGSRGTGANVLTF.

The rearrangement uses TRBV14 and TRBJ2-2. This CDR3 comprises 17 residues. Germline V gene sequence: CDR1 SGHDN, CDR2 FVKESK. CDR3 sequence: CASSQDYGQLNTGELFF.